This T cell receptor beta chain was found in a study of cytomegalovirus exposure and HLA in healthy donors. Whole-study results and caveats: The authors later found HLA-associated TCR beta chains more clonally expanded than equally common others. Rare TCR sequences predominated, though certain public TCRs were found in many donors. Later on, analysis showed that most CMV-associated TCR beta chains appeared to be HLA-restricted.

Germline loops: CDR1 SGDLS, CDR2 YYNGEE. Between the trimmed V and J ends, which lost 0 bases and 2 bases, there was a span of 11 bases. This CDR3 has 15 amino acids. This donor had no CMV serostatus on record. The PCR ran on 60 Vbeta and 13 Jbeta primers. Clones were read by immunoSEQ multiplex PCR, and TCRdb kept only the in-frame ones, dropping some. The sample includes 100,000 to 150,000 clones, around 72% of them seen just once. In regard to this clone: The antigen remains unidentified.

The origin of this receptor is a human donor in good health. V is TRBV9 and J is TRBJ2-5; D is ambiguous. Material: PBMCs. The CDR3: CASSVAVGLQETQYF. CDR3 nucleotides: TGTGCCAGCAGCGTAGCGGTGGGCCTACAAGAGACCCAGTACTTC.